The rows below give T cell receptor beta chains drawn from one sample of a study of PD-1 blockade in classical Hodgkin lymphoma. Here immunoSEQ multiplex PCR was the method, and the copy in TCRdb shows in-frame clones only, minus some. Among approximately 31,000 clones, around 80% were seen once, and the ten largest hold about 0.82%. The specimen comprised CD4+ T cells from blood, sampled before the fourth cycle of nivolumab. Receptor source: a human donor with classical Hodgkin lymphoma. CDR3s include the opening cysteine and the closing phenylalanine or tryptophan. Fields, in order: clone size, D gene, V gene, J gene, CDR3 DNA, CDR3 protein. The D gene is left open where the match is weak. Size is stated for part of the rows, as once, few or many counts, or as a class when the clone is expanded.

size: -
D: -
V: TRBV6-1
J: TRBJ2-7
DNA: TGTGCCAGCAAGGACCTCAGCTCCTACGAGCAGTACTTC
CDR3: CASKDLSSYEQYF

size: -
D: -
V: TRBV19
J: TRBJ2-1
DNA: TGTGCCAGTAGTACGCCACGGGCGAACGAATACAATGAGCAGTTCTTC
CDR3: CASSTPRANEYNEQFF

size: -
D: -
V: TRBV28
J: TRBJ1-1
DNA: TGTGCCAGCAGTCCCCTTTATGGAGGGGCGCGAGCTTTCTTT
CDR3: CASSPLYGGARAFF

size: few
D: -
V: TRBV23-1
J: TRBJ2-7
DNA: TGCGCCAGCAATATCGCCGACACAATGAACTCCTACGAGCAGTACTTC
CDR3: CASNIADTMNSYEQYF

size: -
D: -
V: TRBV4-2
J: TRBJ1-5
DNA: TGTGCCAGCAGCCTCGAGGGGTTAAACAATCAGCCCCAGCATTTT
CDR3: CASSLEGLNNQPQHF

size: -
D: TRBD2
V: TRBV5-4
J: TRBJ2-7
DNA: TGTGCCAGCGGAACCAGCGGGGGGGTCTCCTCCTACGAGCAGTACTTC
CDR3: CASGTSGGVSSYEQYF

size: -
D: TRBD1
V: TRBV2
J: TRBJ1-5
DNA: TGTGCCACCAATAACCAGGGGGTCCGTCAGCCCCAGCATTTT
CDR3: CATNNQGVRQPQHF

size: once
D: TRBD2
V: TRBV7-2
J: TRBJ2-1
DNA: TGTGCCAGCAGCTTTGGCCCGCGACTAGCGTTTCCTGGGGAGCAGTTCTTC
CDR3: CASSFGPRLAFPGEQFF

size: -
D: -
V: TRBV18
J: TRBJ1-1
DNA: TGTGCCAGCACGAGGGCGGACACTGAAGCTTTCTTT
CDR3: CASTRADTEAFF

size: -
D: -
V: TRBV7-9
J: TRBJ1-4
DNA: TGTGCCAGCAGCTTAGAGGTCGGCCGGGGTTCGGAAAAACTGTTTTTT
CDR3: CASSLEVGRGSEKLFF

size: -
D: -
V: TRBV29-1
J: TRBJ1-1
DNA: TGCAGCGTTGAAGTCAGAGGTAACACTGAAGCTTTCTTT
CDR3: CSVEVRGNTEAFF

size: -
D: -
V: TRBV15
J: TRBJ2-7
DNA: TGTGCCACCACGAGCTTTTTCTCCTACGAGCAGTACTTC
CDR3: CATTSFFSYEQYF

size: -
D: -
V: TRBV18
J: TRBJ1-4
DNA: TGTGCCAGCTCGCTCACTCCAACTAATGAAAAACTGTTTTTT
CDR3: CASSLTPTNEKLFF

size: few
D: -
V: TRBV30
J: TRBJ2-2
DNA: TGTGCCTGGAGGCAGATGAACACCGGGGAGCTGTTTTTT
CDR3: CAWRQMNTGELFF

size: -
D: -
V: TRBV30
J: TRBJ2-6
DNA: TGTGCCTGGACGCGGGCCTCTGGGGCCAACGTCCTGACTTTC
CDR3: CAWTRASGANVLTF

size: once
D: -
V: TRBV6-1
J: TRBJ1-4
DNA: TGTGCCGTGCGGAGGAACACTAATGAAAAACTGTTTTTT
CDR3: CAVRRNTNEKLFF

size: -
D: -
V: TRBV7-9
J: TRBJ1-2
DNA: TGTGCCAGCAGCTTAGCAGGGTCCGGTGGCTACACCTTC
CDR3: CASSLAGSGGYTF

size: -
D: -
V: TRBV10-3
J: TRBJ1-1
DNA: TGTGCCACCACCCCCTCGACACTCTTGAACACTGAAGCTTTCTTT
CDR3: CATTPSTLLNTEAFF

size: -
D: -
V: TRBV6-6
J: TRBJ2-5
DNA: TGTGCCAGCAGTCACGGGACTTTCGTCTTCAAAGAGACCCAGTACTTC
CDR3: CASSHGTFVFKETQYF

size: once
D: -
V: TRBV30
J: TRBJ1-5
DNA: TGTGCCTGGAGTCATAATCGGGGAACTCAGCCCCAGCATTTT
CDR3: CAWSHNRGTQPQHF

size: -
D: -
V: TRBV28
J: TRBJ1-4
DNA: TGTGCCAGCAGCCCCACCGGTAAACTGTTTTTT
CDR3: CASSPTGKLFF

size: -
D: -
V: TRBV6-4
J: TRBJ2-1
DNA: TGTGCCAGCAGCCACGGGGGAAACAATGAGCAGTTCTTC
CDR3: CASSHGGNNEQFF

size: -
D: -
V: TRBV6-6
J: TRBJ1-3
DNA: TGTGCCAGCAGTGGGCAGACCTCTGGAAACACCATATATTTT
CDR3: CASSGQTSGNTIYF

size: -
D: -
V: TRBV28
J: TRBJ2-7
DNA: TGTGCCAGCAGTTTATCCGGGACACAATACGAGCAGTACTTC
CDR3: CASSLSGTQYEQYF

size: -
D: -
V: TRBV11-3
J: TRBJ2-1
DNA: TGTGCCAGCAGCTTCCTGCACGGGGGCGCAGGTGAGCAGTTCTTC
CDR3: CASSFLHGGAGEQFF

size: -
D: TRBD1
V: TRBV6-4
J: TRBJ2-1
DNA: TGTGCCAGCAGGAGGGACAGGGGCAATGAGCAGTTCTTC
CDR3: CASRRDRGNEQFF

size: once
D: TRBD1
V: TRBV7-2
J: TRBJ2-1
DNA: TGTGCCAGCAGCCAGGGACAGGGGCTGAGCTCCTACAATGAGCAGTTCTTC
CDR3: CASSQGQGLSSYNEQFF

size: few
D: -
V: TRBV30
J: TRBJ1-6
DNA: TGTGCCTGGAGTGAGGGCGTCTCGGATTCACCCCTCCACTTT
CDR3: CAWSEGVSDSPLHF

size: -
D: -
V: TRBV7-3
J: TRBJ1-2
DNA: TGTGCCAGCAGTTTCCGGGACGGCTATGGCTACACCTTC
CDR3: CASSFRDGYGYTF

size: -
D: -
V: TRBV5-1
J: TRBJ2-2
DNA: TGCGCCAGCAGCTTGCAGGCTAGCGTAGGCGGGGAGCTGTTTTTT
CDR3: CASSLQASVGGELFF

size: -
D: -
V: TRBV18
J: TRBJ2-3
DNA: TGTGCCAGCTCAACAACAGATACGCAGTATTTT
CDR3: CASSTTDTQYF

size: -
D: -
V: TRBV14
J: TRBJ2-3
DNA: TGTGCCAGCAGCCAAGTTGGGGGGATAACAGATACGCAGTATTTT
CDR3: CASSQVGGITDTQYF

size: once
D: -
V: TRBV19
J: TRBJ2-7
DNA: TGTGCCAGTAGTATAACGGCTCCACGGGGCGAGCAGTACTTC
CDR3: CASSITAPRGEQYF

size: -
D: TRBD1
V: TRBV6-9
J: TRBJ1-1
DNA: TGTGCCAGCAGTTTGAGGGACAGGAGCCTGAACACTGAAGCTTTCTTT
CDR3: CASSLRDRSLNTEAFF

size: -
D: TRBD1
V: TRBV7-9
J: TRBJ2-7
DNA: TGTGCCAGCAGCTTAGTATGGGACAGGGCCTACGAGCAGTACTTC
CDR3: CASSLVWDRAYEQYF

size: -
D: -
V: TRBV15
J: TRBJ2-1
DNA: TGTGCCACCAGCCCCCTTGGGAAGCGTCAGAAGTTCTTC
CDR3: CATSPLGKRQKFF

size: once
D: TRBD1
V: TRBV11-2
J: TRBJ1-1
DNA: TGTGCCAGCATACCGGGACAGGCTTTAATGAACACTGAAGCTTTCTTT
CDR3: CASIPGQALMNTEAFF